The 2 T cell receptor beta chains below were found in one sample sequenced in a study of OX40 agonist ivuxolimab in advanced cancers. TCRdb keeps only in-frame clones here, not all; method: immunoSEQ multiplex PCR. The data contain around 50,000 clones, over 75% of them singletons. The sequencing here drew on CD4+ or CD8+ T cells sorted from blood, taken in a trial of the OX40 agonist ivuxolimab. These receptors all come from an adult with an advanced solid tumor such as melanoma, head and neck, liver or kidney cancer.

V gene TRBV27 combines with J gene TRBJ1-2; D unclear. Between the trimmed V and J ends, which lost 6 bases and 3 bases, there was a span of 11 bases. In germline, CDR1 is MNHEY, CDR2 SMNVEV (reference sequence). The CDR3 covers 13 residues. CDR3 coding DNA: TGTGCCAGCAGGACTTTTGCGGACTATGGCTACACCTTC. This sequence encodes CASRTFADYGYTF.

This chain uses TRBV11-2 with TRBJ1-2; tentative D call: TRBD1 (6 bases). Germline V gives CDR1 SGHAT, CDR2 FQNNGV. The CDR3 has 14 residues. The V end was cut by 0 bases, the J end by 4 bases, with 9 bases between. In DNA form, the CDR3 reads TGTGCCAGCAGCTTAGATCAGGGGAGCTATGGCTACACCTTC. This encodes CASSLDQGSYGYTF.